One and the same sample provided the 10 T cell receptor beta chains below, sequenced in a study of graft-versus-host responses after intestinal transplantation. Repertoires were generated with immunoSEQ multiplex PCR, while TCRdb's copy carries only in-frame clones and drops some. The table has 90,000 to 150,000 clones, 85% to 95% seen once. Their cognate antigens are unknown. Sequencing used unstimulated CD4+ T cells sorted from spleen or lymph node cells, obtained before intestinal transplant. These receptors were obtained from a human donor who received an intestinal transplant.

This clone was seen just once. This chain joins TRBV29-1 and TRBJ2-7; tentative D call: TRBD2 (5 bases). CDR1 is SQVTM and CDR2 is ANQGSEA in the germline V gene. This CDR3 region has 10 residues. V lost 8 bases and J lost 6, with 11 bases in between. Here the CDR3 reads CSNRTREQYF. DNA of the CDR3: TGCAGCAATAGGACTCGCGAGCAGTACTTC.

This sequence joins TRBV7-2 and TRBJ2-4; perhaps D is TRBD1 or TRBD2 (5 bases each). The length of the CDR3 is 15 residues. CDR1 and CDR2 (germline): SGHTA, FQGNSA. V lost 4 bases, J lost 0 bases, and 10 bases lay in between. As DNA, the CDR3 is TGTGCCAGCAGCTCGGGACCGAAAGCCAAAAACATTCAGTACTTC. This encodes CASSSGPKAKNIQYF.

This chain connects TRBV6-5 to TRBJ1-2, with 7 positions matching TRBD1. The CDR3 is made up of 14 amino acids. Germline trimming cut 6 bases from V and 3 bases from J; bases unmatched to any gene: 7. Germline CDR1 MNHEY, CDR2 SVGAGI. In nucleotides, the CDR3 is TGTGCCAGCAGATCAGGGGGGTTCTACTATGGCTACACCTTC. This gives the protein CASRSGGFYYGYTF.

The chain is built from TRBV11-3 and TRBJ2-1; unclear D gene. Germline V gene lookup returns CDR1 SGHNT and CDR2 YENEEA. Trimming removed 4 bases at V and 8 bases at J, with 12 bases between. The CDR3 sequence is 13 residues long. In DNA form, the CDR3 reads TGTGCCAGCAGCTCCCCCCCGGCGGATGAGCAGTTCTTC. This sequence encodes CASSSPPADEQFF.

The V call is TRBV29-1, the J call TRBJ2-1; the D gene is possibly TRBD2 (6 bases). This CDR3 has 11 residues. Germline V gene data show CDR1 as SQVTM and CDR2 as ANQGSEA. Trimming left V 5 bases short and J 9 bases short, with 11 bases between. The CDR3 bases are TGCAGCGTTCGGGAGAACGGTGAGCAGTTCTTC. Its protein is CSVRENGEQFF.

V and J are TRBV4-1 and TRBJ2-7; tentatively, D is TRBD1 or TRBD2 (5 bases each). The germline V and J ends were trimmed by 4 bases and 6 bases, with 19 bases remaining between them. The CDR3 spans 15 residues. Germline CDR1 MGHRA, CDR2 YSYEKL. CDR3 in amino acids: CASSPGTLTGVEQYF. The CDR3 DNA reads TGCGCCAGCAGCCCAGGGACCCTCACCGGGGTCGAGCAGTACTTC.

This rearrangement joins TRBV5-1 to TRBJ2-1; 11 positions agree with TRBD1. Germline CDR1 reads SGHRS; CDR2 reads YFSETQ. Trimming cost V 5 bases and J 10 bases; bases outside gene matches: 8. CDR3 size: 14 residues. DNA for the CDR3: TGCGCCAGCAGTTTCGGACAGGGGGCTGAGGAGCAGTTCTTC. As protein: CASSFGQGAEEQFF.

The chain has TRBV19 and TRBJ2-6, with a weak D call TRBD2 (6 bases). Germline assignment: CDR1 LNHDA and CDR2 SQIVND (reference sequence). Trimming stripped 5 bases from V and 7 bases from J, with 24 bases between. This CDR3 is built from 18 residues. The CDR3 DNA sequence: TGTGCCAGTAGTTCGGGACTCGCTATATTCCCGGGCGCCAACGTCCTGACTTTC. Translated, it gives CASSSGLAIFPGANVLTF.

The rearrangement joins TRBV29-1 to TRBJ2-3, with TRBD2 matching over 15 bases. Trimming took 7 bases from V and 5 from J; bases not matched to a gene: 4. Germline loops: CDR1 SQVTM, CDR2 ANQGSEA. The CDR3 runs 14 residues. This CDR3 is CSAGLAGGQDTQYF. CDR3 in DNA: TGCAGCGCCGGACTAGCGGGAGGGCAAGATACGCAGTATTTT.

The rearrangement joins TRBV10-3 to TRBJ1-2; D perhaps matches TRBD1 (5 bases). The V gene's germline CDR1 is ENHRY and CDR2 SYGVKD. Deletions cut 4 bases from V and 3 bases from J, with 12 bases between. The CDR3 runs to 14 residues. The CDR3 is CAISAQGGDYGYTF. CDR3 coding DNA: TGTGCCATCAGTGCTCAGGGTGGGGACTATGGCTACACCTTC.